Following are 20 T cell receptor beta chains from one sample sequenced in a study of CD8 T cells in Susac syndrome. The authors reverse transcribed about 0.45 to 1 ug RNA with random hexamers. MiXCR, applied by TCRdb to the immunoSEQ multiplex PCR reads, yields one record per CDR3 protein. The top ten hold over 0.2% of the sample, which has 160,000 or so distinct CDR3 sequences, roughly 94% seen once. Specimen: CD8+ T cells from PBMCs. The source of these receptors is a human donor with multiple sclerosis.

The genes are TRBV5-6 and TRBJ2-1; 10 bases are a match to TRBD2. Germline CDR1 reads SGHDT; CDR2 reads YYEEEE. The V segment lost 0 bases and the J segment 3 bases; nucleotides outside the gene matches: 0. This CDR3 comprises 15 residues. The DNA of the CDR3 is TGTGCCAGCAGCTTGGGGACTAGCGGCTACAATGAGCAGTTCTTC. It translates to CASSLGTSGYNEQFF.

The V gene is TRBV9, the J gene TRBJ1-1, with 8 bases aligning to TRBD1. This CDR3 is built from 14 residues. Germline loops: CDR1 SGDLS, CDR2 YYNGEE. Losses at the gene ends were 3 bases for V and 0 bases for J; bases not matched to a gene: 1. CDR3 sequence: CASSGQGMNTEAFF. CDR3 coding DNA: TGTGCCAGCAGCGGACAGGGGATGAACACTGAAGCTTTCTTT.

V and J are TRBV27 and TRBJ1-2; TRBD1 is a possible D gene (5 bases). CDR1 and CDR2 from the germline V gene are MNHEY and SMNVEV (reference sequence). V lost 6 bases and J 8 bases, leaving 16 bases between the germline ends. The CDR3 consists of 13 residues. The CDR3 sequence is CASSRIGEGGYTF. In DNA form, the CDR3 reads TGTGCCAGCAGCCGCATTGGGGAGGGGGGCTACACCTTC.

This chain links TRBV29-1 with TRBJ2-3, with 11 bases that match TRBD2. The germline V gene encodes CDR1 SQVTM and CDR2 ANQGSEA. Trimming removed 4 bases from V and 0 bases from J; junction bases left unmatched: 6. The CDR3 covers 16 residues. CDR3 nucleotides: TGCAGCGTTGTCCCTAGCGGGGGGATTAGCACAGATACGCAGTATTTT. Protein: CSVVPSGGISTDTQYF.

This chain links TRBV14 with TRBJ2-5; maybe TRBD2 (7 bases). V shed 0 bases and J shed 2 bases, with 10 bases lying between them. This CDR3 contains 15 residues. The germline V gene has CDR1 SGHDN and CDR2 FVKESK. This CDR3 is CASSQERGLQETQYF. The CDR3, as DNA: TGTGCCAGCAGCCAAGAGCGGGGGCTACAAGAGACCCAGTACTTC.

This clonotype showed up just once. V usage is TRBV13 and J usage is TRBJ1-1, with D uncertain. Germline V lookup: CDR1 PRHDT, CDR2 FYEKMQ (reference sequence). The CDR3 extends over 12 amino acids. V lost 1 base and J 5 bases, leaving 5 bases between the germline ends. The CDR3 spells CASSLEKTEAFF. The CDR3 DNA follows: TGTGCCAGCAGCTTAGAGAAAACTGAAGCTTTCTTT. Full variable domain (outside the CDR3, taken from reference TRBV13 and TRBJ1-1): AAGVIQSPRHLIKEKRETATLKCYPIPRHDTVYWYQQGPGQDPQFLISFYEKMQSDKGSIPDRFSAQQFSDYHSELNMSSLELGDSALYFCASSLEKTEAFFGQGTRLTVV.

This clonotype was found once. This chain joins TRBV5-6 and TRBJ1-5, with D possibly being TRBD1 (6 bases). The CDR3 is 14 amino acids. V was trimmed by 1 base and J by 6 bases, leaving 11 bases between them. Per germline, CDR1 SGHDT and CDR2 YYEEEE. The CDR3 DNA reads as TGTGCCAGCAGCTTGATGGGGGGCGGTCAGCCCCAGCATTTT. Translating gives CASSLMGGGQPQHF.

This rearrangement joins TRBV20-1 to TRBJ2-1; weak D call: TRBD1 (5 bases). The germline V gene has CDR1 DFQATT and CDR2 SNEGSKA (reference sequence). The CDR3 is 16 amino acids. Trimming stripped 0 bases from V and 0 bases from J, with 12 bases between. CDR3 sequence: CSARDSGWNSYNEQFF. The CDR3 region has the DNA TGCAGTGCTAGAGATTCAGGGTGGAACTCCTACAATGAGCAGTTCTTC.

J is TRBJ2-3 and V is TRBV3-1; 8 bases align to TRBD2. The CDR3 sequence is 18 residues long. The V gene end was trimmed by 0 bases and the J gene end by 4 bases; junction bases not matched to a gene: 12. CDR1 is LGHDT and CDR2 is YNNKEL in the germline V gene (reference sequence). The CDR3 DNA reads TGTGCCAGCAGCCAAGATCGGGCGGGGGGCCGCCACGCAGATACGCAGTATTTT. The encoded protein is CASSQDRAGGRHADTQYF.

The sample holds one count of this clonotype. The V call is TRBV7-9, the J call TRBJ1-1, with a weak D call TRBD1 (5 bases). This CDR3 comprises 14 residues. Trimming removed 1 base from V and 1 base from J, with 7 bases in between. CDR1 and CDR2 (germline): SEHNR, FQNEAQ (reference sequence). CDR3 residues: CASSLVQGNTEAFF. In DNA form, the CDR3 reads TGTGCCAGCAGCTTAGTGCAGGGGAACACTGAAGCTTTCTTT.

The chain employs TRBV5-1 and TRBJ1-5; D not resolved. The CDR3 sequence is 14 residues long. The V end was cut by 2 bases, the J end by 8 bases, with 14 bases between. The germline gives CDR1 SGHRS, CDR2 YFSETQ. CDR3 protein: CASSFGPTGEPQHF. The CDR3 region has the DNA TGCGCCAGCAGCTTCGGGCCAACCGGGGAGCCCCAGCATTTT.

The chain couples TRBV9 to TRBJ2-1; 10 bases align to TRBD1. The germline gives CDR1 SGDLS, CDR2 YYNGEE. This CDR3 has 15 residues. V was clipped by 3 bases and J by 9 bases; unmatched bases: 9. CDR3 in amino acids: CASSEGTGVVSEQFF. As DNA, the CDR3 is TGTGCCAGCAGCGAGGGGACAGGGGTTGTTAGTGAGCAGTTCTTC.

The genes are TRBV9 and TRBJ2-3, with 9 bases lining up with TRBD1. This CDR3 is built from 17 residues. With 0 bases clipped from V and 3 bases from J, the junction kept 8 bases outside the gene matches. Germline V gene sequence: CDR1 SGDLS, CDR2 YYNGEE. This chain's CDR3 is CASSVGPRDRVTDTQYF. CDR3 bases: TGTGCCAGCAGCGTAGGTCCCCGGGACAGGGTTACAGATACGCAGTATTTT.

The chain joins TRBV3-1 to TRBJ2-2; 10 bases are a match to TRBD2. The germline gives CDR1 LGHDT, CDR2 YNNKEL (reference sequence). V shed 3 bases and J 4 bases; nucleotides not matched to a gene: 2. The CDR3 has 15 amino acids. The CDR3 protein is CASSQRLAGTGELFF. CDR3 nucleotides: TGTGCCAGCAGCCAGAGACTAGCGGGCACCGGGGAGCTGTTTTTT.

This clonotype was observed a single time. V usage is TRBV12-3 or TRBV12-4 and J usage is TRBJ2-2, with D perhaps TRBD1 (5 bases). This CDR3 comprises 14 residues. V was pared by 6 bases and J by 2 bases, with 10 bases between. CDR3 nucleotides: TGTGCCAGCAGCTTGACAGTAAACACCGGGGAGCTGTTTTTT. Translating gives CASSLTVNTGELFF.

The chain joins TRBV7-9 to TRBJ2-2; no clear D. The CDR3 length is 13 residues. V was clipped by 4 bases and J by 4 bases, with 7 bases between them. Germline V gene lookup returns CDR1 SEHNR and CDR2 FQNEAQ (reference sequence). CDR3 DNA sequence: TGTGCCAGCAGCTCCCATTCCACCGGGGAGCTGTTTTTT. It yields the protein CASSSHSTGELFF. The full variable domain, rest sourced from reference TRBV7-9 and TRBJ2-2, is DTGVSQNPRHKITKRGQNVTFRCDPISEHNRLYWYRQTLGQGPEFLTYFQNEAQLEKSRLLSDRFSAERPKGSFSTLEIQRTEQGDSAMYLCASSSHSTGELFFGEGSRLTVL.

The chain links TRBV27 to TRBJ2-2, with 7 bases aligning to TRBD2. J was trimmed by 3 bases and V by 6 bases; bases with no gene match: 1. Germline loops: CDR1 MNHEY, CDR2 SMNVEV (reference sequence). This CDR3 is built from 13 residues. CDR3 DNA sequence: TGTGCCAGCAGGCGGGGGTACACCGGGGAGCTGTTTTTT. This encodes CASRRGYTGELFF.

This clonotype was seen once. The chain is built from TRBV6-5 and TRBJ1-2, with unresolved D. Trimming removed 0 bases from V and 6 bases from J, with 8 bases in between. CDR3 size: 13 residues. Per germline, CDR1 MNHEY and CDR2 SVGAGI. The CDR3 spells CASSYSTSNGYTF. In nucleotides, the CDR3 is TGTGCCAGCAGTTACTCGACTTCCAATGGCTACACCTTC.

The V and J genes are TRBV7-9 and TRBJ1-6; D gene unclear. The V end was cut by 5 bases, the J end by 15 bases, with 11 bases between. Germline-derived CDR1 and CDR2 are SEHNR and FQNEAQ (reference sequence). The CDR3 totals 11 residues. CDR3 bases: TGTGCCAGCAGCCTAGACTCAGGCCTCCACTTT. Translated: CASSLDSGLHF.

V usage is TRBV16 and J usage is TRBJ2-7; D is perhaps TRBD2 (6 bases). V shed 4 bases and J shed 5 bases, with 12 bases lying between them. Germline CDR1 and CDR2: KGHSY and FQNENV. The length of the CDR3 is 13 residues. CDR3 residues: CASSPGRGNEQYF. As DNA, the CDR3 is TGTGCCAGCAGCCCCGGCCGGGGGAACGAGCAGTACTTC.